This TCR beta chain originates from a study of T cells in Graves' hyperthyroidism and ophthalmopathy. Study-wide results and caveats: Most thyroid clonotypes expanded above 0.001 appeared in blood too.

With a duration under 2 months, the hyperthyroidism was newly diagnosed in patients aged 18 to 65. Used for diagnoses were clinical symptoms, serum thyroxine and TRAb, thyroid ultrasound and orbital computed tomography. TCR beta CDR3 sequences were amplified from RNA transcripts. HTBI primers were employed in a first-round RT-PCR of the TCR CDR3. TCRdb reprocessed the multiplex PCR reads with MiXCR, giving one entry per CDR3 protein. The sample has over 450,000 distinct CDR3 sequences, approximately 15% seen once. This clonotype was seen a few times. The antigen remains undetermined. Trimming pared 5 bases from V and 0 bases from J, leaving 10 bases between. The CDR3 consists of 14 residues. CDR1 LNHDA and CDR2 SQIVND come from the germline V gene (reference sequence).

The TCR was taken from a woman aged 18 to 35 with Graves' hyperthyroidism. Material for sequencing was blood. The gene calls are TRBV19 and TRBJ1-2; a possible D gene is TRBD1 (6 bases). In nucleotides, the CDR3 is TGTGCCAGTAGTCTTGGGACACCTAACTATGGCTACACCTTC. Encoded protein: CASSLGTPNYGYTF.